The next 2 T cell receptor beta chains were all read from a single sample in a study of T cell responses to AZD1222 COVID-19 vaccine (dated by TCRdb to about 2021). The meaning of the sample's time point label: baseline before first vaccination. This specimen's treatment or condition label, interpreted: meningococcal conjugate vaccine given as trial control. Library prep was done by the immunoSEQ multiplex PCR assay. TCRdb provides this immuneACCESS table in a form limited to in-frame rearrangements. Some clones are lacking; in checked studies, under half of them reflect an unresolved V gene, and why the rest are absent is not known. This sample lists some 150,000 clones; over 90% were detected once. The top ten clonotypes cover over 0.85% of the sample. The sample consisted of peripheral blood, taken on day 0 of MenACWY control vaccination. The receptors stem from an adult in good health.

The CDR3: CATSRAVDSTYEQYF. CDR3 in DNA: TGTGCCACCAGCAGAGCTGTTGACAGCACCTACGAGCAGTACTTC. This chain connects TRBV15 to TRBJ2-7, with a weak D call TRBD1 (5 bases). The CDR3 covers 15 residues. Trimming cost V 1 base and J 2 bases, with 12 bases left between them. Germline-derived CDR1 and CDR2 are LNHNV and YYDKDF (reference sequence).

The chain is built from TRBV6-2 or TRBV6-3 and TRBJ1-2, with D possibly TRBD1 on 5 matching bases. Trimming removed 5 bases from V and 3 bases from J, with 10 bases in between. CDR3 length: 13 residues. Looked up from germline, CDR1 is MNHEY and CDR2 is SVGEGT. The CDR3 spells CASSGAPYYGYTF. DNA for the CDR3: TGTGCCAGCAGTGGGGCACCGTACTATGGCTACACCTTC.